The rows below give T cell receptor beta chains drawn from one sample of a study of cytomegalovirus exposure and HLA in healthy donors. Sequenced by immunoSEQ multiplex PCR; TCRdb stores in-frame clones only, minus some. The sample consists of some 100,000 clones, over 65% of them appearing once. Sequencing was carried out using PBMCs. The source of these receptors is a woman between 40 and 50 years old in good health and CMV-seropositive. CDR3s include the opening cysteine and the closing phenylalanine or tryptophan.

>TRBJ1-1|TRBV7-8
CASSLAGTRGPEAFF
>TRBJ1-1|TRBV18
CASSPGQRTEAFF
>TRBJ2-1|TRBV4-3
CASSQDRLAPNEQFF
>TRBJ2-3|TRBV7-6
CASSWTGGTDTQYF
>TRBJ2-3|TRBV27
CASSLTGVMDTQYF
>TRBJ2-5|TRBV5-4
CASSPQTGREETQYF
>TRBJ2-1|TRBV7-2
CASSFAGRAGGNEQFF
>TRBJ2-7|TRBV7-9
CASSGLRGGTYEQYF
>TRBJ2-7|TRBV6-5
CASIAGTGSEQYF
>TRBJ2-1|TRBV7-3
CASSGSGFPSYNEQFF
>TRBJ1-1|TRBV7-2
CASRKTELNTEAFF
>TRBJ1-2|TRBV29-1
CSVEERGRGYGYTF
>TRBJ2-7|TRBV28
CATRQGAIYEQYF
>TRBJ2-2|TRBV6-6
CASSFLAGEGGELFF
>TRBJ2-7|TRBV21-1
CASSAIRDTYSYEQYF
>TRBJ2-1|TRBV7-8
CASSPWTSGSYNEQFF
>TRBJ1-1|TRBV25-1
CASRASQGFTEAFF
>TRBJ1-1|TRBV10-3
CATETGDNSDGAFF
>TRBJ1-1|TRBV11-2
CASSFKGQGPMNTEAFF
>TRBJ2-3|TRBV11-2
CASSPAGGRWSQYF
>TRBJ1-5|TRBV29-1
CSVWDRESNQPQHF
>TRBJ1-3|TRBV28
CASSFSGSGNTIYF
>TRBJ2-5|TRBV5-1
CASSEDRYQYF
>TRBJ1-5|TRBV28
CASSLLQGAGQPQHF
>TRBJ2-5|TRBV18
CASSPMEETQYF
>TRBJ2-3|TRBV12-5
CASGSGIEDTQYF
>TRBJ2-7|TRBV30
CAWSVPPGQSSYEQYF
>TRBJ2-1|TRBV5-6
CASSWGQGALEQFF
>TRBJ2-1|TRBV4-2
CASSPGLAGDNEQFF
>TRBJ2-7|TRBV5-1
CASSLDGSPHF
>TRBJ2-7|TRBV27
CASSLSGLASNYEQYF
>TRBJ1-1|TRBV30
CAWCGLNTEAFF
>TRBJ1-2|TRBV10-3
CAISESAASNYGYTF
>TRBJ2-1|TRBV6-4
CASSDSSTSGDYNEQFF
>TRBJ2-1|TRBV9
CASSAGLGNEQFF
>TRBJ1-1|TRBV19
CASSIDLETGRNTEAFF
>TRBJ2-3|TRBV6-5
CASRPEPGGTDTQYF
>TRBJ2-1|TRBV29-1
CSVEVGGFNEQFF
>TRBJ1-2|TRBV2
CASNAGQINYGYTF
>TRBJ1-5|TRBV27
CASRDRGYSNQPQHF
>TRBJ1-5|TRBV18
CASSSQGQGSQPQHF
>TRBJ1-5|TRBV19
CASSKDSHSNQPQHF
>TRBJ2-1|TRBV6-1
CASTTSGTSDEQFF
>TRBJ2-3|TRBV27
CASNPGGPADTQYF
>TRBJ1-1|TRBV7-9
CASSLEGATEAFF